This passage covers 26 T cell receptor beta chains from one sample sequenced in a study of T cell repertoires in cytomegalovirus infection. Their target antigens are unknown. Each CDR3 protein is one row after TCRdb ran MiXCR on the reads. The sample records 75,000 to 95,000 distinct CDR3 sequences, 40% to 50% being singletons. Source: CD8+ T cells from cultured PBMCs, taken from culture after CMV antigen stimulation. The receptors originated from a human donor in good health (CMV status not recorded). Some clones in this sample may be carry-over from other donors' samples.

This clonotype has a handful of counts. The chain couples TRBV7-4 to TRBJ1-1; no clear D. Germline V gene lookup returns CDR1 SGHVT and CDR2 SQSDAQ. The CDR3 runs to 15 residues. Trimming stripped 5 bases from V and 5 bases from J, with 18 bases between. In DNA form, the CDR3 reads TGTGCCAGCAGCGACCCGATCGCCTGGGTAACTGAAGCTTTCTTT. It yields the protein CASSDPIAWVTEAFF.

The chain carries TRBV28 and TRBJ2-1; D is perhaps TRBD2 (5 bases). The germline V gene has CDR1 MDHEN and CDR2 SYDVKM. V was shortened by 10 bases and J by 0 bases, with 13 bases between the two germline ends. This CDR3 contains 14 residues. The CDR3, as DNA: TGTGCCACCACAGCGGAAAACTCCTACAATGAGCAGTTCTTC. Protein: CATTAENSYNEQFF.

The chain has TRBV6-5 and TRBJ1-2; 10 bases agree with TRBD1. After removal of 5 bases from V and 4 bases from J, the junction contained 7 bases not matched to a gene. CDR1 is MNHEY and CDR2 is SVGAGI in the germline V gene. The CDR3 runs to 15 residues. CDR3 DNA sequence: TGTGCCAGCAGTACCGGGGGACAGGGGTCCTATGGCTACACCTTC. Its protein is CASSTGGQGSYGYTF.

The chain links TRBV3-1 to TRBJ2-5; maybe TRBD2 (6 bases). The CDR3 sequence is 14 residues long. The germline V gene has CDR1 LGHDT and CDR2 YNNKEL (reference sequence). V was pared by 1 base and J by 3 bases, with 9 bases between. CDR3 amino acids: CASSQGSGEETQYF. The CDR3 region has the DNA TGTGCCAGCAGCCAAGGGTCGGGGGAAGAGACCCAGTACTTC.

This clonotype was observed once. This chain links TRBV29-1 with TRBJ2-7, with TRBD2 matching over 12 bases. With 7 bases clipped from V and 4 bases from J, the junction kept 8 bases outside the gene matches. This CDR3 comprises 14 residues. The germline gives CDR1 SQVTM, CDR2 ANQGSEA. The DNA for the CDR3 is TGCAGCGCCCTGACTAGCGGGAGTATTTACGAGCAGTACTTC. Its protein is CSALTSGSIYEQYF.

The CDR3, as DNA: TGCAGCGTTGAACGAAAGTGGGGGAGCAGGGGGGCTGAGCAGTTCTTC. Translation: CSVERKWGSRGAEQFF. V is TRBV29-1 and J is TRBJ2-1, with D possibly being TRBD1 (7 bases). The CDR3 covers 16 residues. Trimming cost V 2 bases and J 9 bases, with 23 bases left between them. Germline V lookup: CDR1 SQVTM, CDR2 ANQGSEA.

This clonotype showed up just a few times. The chain joins TRBV27 to TRBJ2-1; D uncertain. This CDR3 is built from 14 residues. V was pared by 3 bases and J by 5 bases, with 11 bases between. Germline V gene sequence: CDR1 MNHEY, CDR2 SMNVEV (reference sequence). CDR3 nucleotide sequence: TGTGCCAGCAGTTTTACGGACGGTGACAATGAGCAGTTCTTC. Its translation: CASSFTDGDNEQFF.

This chain joins TRBV27 and TRBJ2-5; TRBD2 matches 9 bases. The ends lost 5 bases at V and 13 bases at J; junction bases unmatched: 5. This CDR3 is built from 11 residues. Germline V CDR1 and CDR2: MNHEY, SMNVEV (reference sequence). The CDR3 is CASSIAGAWYF. The CDR3, as DNA: TGTGCCAGCAGTATAGCGGGAGCCTGGTACTTC.

The chain links TRBV7-3 to TRBJ2-7; D call uncertain. Germline CDR1 reads SGHTA; CDR2 reads FQGTGA. The V end lost 5 bases, the J end lost 0 bases, and 17 bases lay between the germline ends. The CDR3 is 16 residues long. The CDR3 sequence: CASSGYQAKSSYEQYF. The CDR3, as DNA: TGTGCCAGCAGCGGTTACCAGGCCAAAAGCTCCTACGAGCAGTACTTC.

The J gene is TRBJ1-5, the V gene TRBV15, with 7 bases matching TRBD1. This CDR3 spans 15 amino acids. The J segment lost 0 bases and the V segment lost 3 bases, leaving 2 bases of the junction unmatched. CDR1 is LNHNV, CDR2 YYDKDF, per germline (reference sequence). CDR3 coding DNA: TGTGCCACCAGCAGCGGGACAGTTAGCAATCAGCCCCAGCATTTT. This sequence encodes CATSSGTVSNQPQHF.

The CDR3, as DNA: TGTGCCAGCAGCCCTGACAGGGGCAGCAATCAGCCCCAGCATTTT. As protein: CASSPDRGSNQPQHF. The V gene is TRBV7-9, the J gene TRBJ1-5; 8 nucleotides match TRBD1. With V trimmed by 5 bases and J by 1 base, 4 bases remained unmatched. The CDR3 runs 15 residues. The germline CDR1 and CDR2 sequences are SEHNR and FQNEAQ (reference sequence). The whole variable domain, remainder taken from reference TRBV7-9 and TRBJ1-5, is DTGVSQNPRHKITKRGQNVTFRCDPISEHNRLYWYRQTLGQGPEFLTYFQNEAQLEKSRLLSDRFSAERPKGSFSTLEIQRTEQGDSAMYLCASSPDRGSNQPQHFGDGTRLSIL.

The chain uses TRBV28 and TRBJ1-5; 9 bases fit TRBD1. V shed 5 bases, J shed 5 bases, and the junction held 7 bases outside the gene matches. The germline V gene encodes CDR1 MDHEN and CDR2 SYDVKM. The CDR3 runs 15 residues. Here the CDR3 DNA reads TGTGCCAGCAGTCTGTACAGGGGGCTCTATCAGCCCCAGCATTTT. Translation: CASSLYRGLYQPQHF.

This clonotype has only a few counts. V usage is TRBV7-9 and J usage is TRBJ2-5; D uncertain. Looked up from germline, CDR1 is SEHNR and CDR2 is FQNEAQ (reference sequence). The CDR3 runs 14 residues. Deletions cut 1 base from V and 5 bases from J, with 11 bases between. The CDR3: CASSLDHVDETQYF. The DNA for the CDR3 is TGTGCCAGCAGCTTAGATCACGTAGACGAGACCCAGTACTTC. The full variable domain, in which reference TRBV7-9 and TRBJ2-5 provide the parts outside the CDR3, is DTGVSQNPRHKITKRGQNVTFRCDPISEHNRLYWYRQTLGQGPEFLTYFQNEAQLEKSRLLSDRFSAERPKGSFSTLEIQRTEQGDSAMYLCASSLDHVDETQYFGPGTRLLVL.

CDR3: CASSWGGGYEQYF. The CDR3 DNA is TGTGCCAGCAGTTGGGGAGGGGGATACGAGCAGTACTTC. The chain employs TRBV27 and TRBJ2-7; D is possibly TRBD2 (7 bases). The V gene lost 4 bases and the J gene lost 4 bases, with 11 bases spanning the gap. CDR1 is MNHEY, CDR2 SMNVEV, per germline (reference sequence). The CDR3 runs to 13 residues.

A few counts support this clonotype. J is TRBJ2-7 and V is TRBV7-6; D unclear. Trimming removed 5 bases at V and 3 bases at J, with 11 bases between. The CDR3 has 13 residues. CDR1 SGHVS and CDR2 FNYEAQ come from the germline V gene. The CDR3 DNA is TGTGCCAGCAGCCGCTTTGTAAGCTACGAGCAGTACTTC. It translates to CASSRFVSYEQYF.

This chain uses TRBV5-1 with TRBJ1-2; unclear D gene. Germline V gene data show CDR1 as SGHRS and CDR2 as YFSETQ. The CDR3 is 15 residues long. The V end was cut by 0 bases, the J end by 0 bases, with 9 bases between. The CDR3 loop is CASSLGRGANYGYTF. In DNA form, the CDR3 reads TGCGCCAGCAGCTTGGGTCGTGGGGCTAACTATGGCTACACCTTC.

The chain couples TRBV7-6 to TRBJ1-2; D ambiguous. Germline V lookup: CDR1 SGHVS, CDR2 FNYEAQ. The CDR3 spans 16 residues. The V gene lost 0 bases and the J gene lost 0 bases, with 11 bases spanning the gap. The CDR3 sequence: CASSLARQGSNYGYTF. The CDR3 DNA reads as TGTGCCAGCAGCTTAGCGCGGCAAGGATCTAACTATGGCTACACCTTC.

The chain employs TRBV4-1 and TRBJ1-2; no reliable D call. This CDR3 is 12 amino acids long. Germline V gives CDR1 MGHRA, CDR2 YSYEKL. V was trimmed by 0 bases and J by 8 bases, leaving 7 bases between them. CDR3 in amino acids: CASSQDEWGYTF. As DNA, the CDR3 is TGCGCCAGCAGCCAAGATGAGTGGGGCTACACCTTC.

The rearrangement links TRBV4-3 to TRBJ2-1; D unclear. CDR1 and CDR2 (germline): LGHNA, YSLEER. The CDR3 totals 11 residues. The V end lost 1 base, the J end lost 15 bases, and 10 bases lay between the germline ends. In DNA, the CDR3 is TGCGCCAGCAGCCAAGCGGGCCACAGGTTCTTC. Protein: CASSQAGHRFF.

The chain has TRBV12-3 or TRBV12-4 and TRBJ2-7, with 8 bases matching TRBD1. This CDR3 spans 14 amino acids. Germline trimming cut 6 bases from V and 0 bases from J; bases unmatched to any gene: 4. The CDR3 spells CASSRDRYSYEQYF. In DNA form, the CDR3 reads TGTGCCAGCAGCCGGGACAGGTACTCCTACGAGCAGTACTTC.

The genes are TRBV12-3 or TRBV12-4 and TRBJ2-4, with TRBD2 as a possible D gene (6 bases). CDR3 size: 16 residues. V lost 7 bases, J lost 1 base, and 17 bases lay in between. The chain's CDR3 is CASMEGMGWAKNIQYF. CDR3 nucleotides: TGTGCCAGCATGGAGGGGATGGGGTGGGCCAAAAACATTCAGTACTTC.

This clonotype was seen a handful of times. This chain links TRBV7-8 with TRBJ2-1, with 8 bases matching TRBD1. There are 19 residues in the CDR3. CDR1 and CDR2 from the germline V gene are SGHVS and FQNEAQ. Germline trimming cut 3 bases from V and 8 bases from J; bases unmatched to any gene: 21. CDR3 protein: CASSFSKDYRGSTSDEQFF. The CDR3 coding sequence is TGTGCCAGCAGCTTTAGCAAAGATTACAGGGGGTCAACAAGTGATGAGCAGTTCTTC.

The sample holds a few counts of this clonotype. The rearrangement links TRBV5-5 to TRBJ2-1, with TRBD2 matching over 7 bases. Looked up from germline, CDR1 is SGHKS and CDR2 is YYEKEE (reference sequence). This CDR3 comprises 13 residues. V trimming: 0 bases; J trimming: 12 bases; junction bases outside the gene matches: 6. The CDR3 DNA reads as TGTGCCAGCAGCTTGGCCGGGGAGCGGGGGCAGTTCTTC. Protein: CASSLAGERGQFF.

The chain carries TRBV5-4 and TRBJ2-3; no definite D call. Germline lookup yields CDR1 SGHNT and CDR2 YYREEE (reference sequence). The CDR3 has 14 residues. CDR3 sequence reads: CAVPNSLRTDTQYF. Written as DNA, the CDR3 is TGTGCTGTCCCCAACTCCCTTCGCACAGATACGCAGTATTTT.

The chain uses TRBV12-3 or TRBV12-4 and TRBJ2-5, with unresolved D. Trimming removed 6 bases from V and 1 base from J, with 18 bases in between. CDR3 size: 16 residues. As DNA, the CDR3 is TGTGCCAGCAGCTCCCCACACAGATCCTTCCAAGAGACCCAGTACTTC. It is translated as CASSSPHRSFQETQYF.

The chain recombines TRBV28 with TRBJ2-2, with 9 nucleotides matching TRBD1. CDR1 MDHEN and CDR2 SYDVKM come from the germline V gene. With 5 bases clipped from V and 5 bases from J, the junction kept 6 bases outside the gene matches. The CDR3 covers 15 residues. The CDR3 loop reads CASSGQGSLTGELFF. CDR3 DNA sequence: TGTGCCAGCAGTGGACAGGGGTCGCTAACCGGGGAGCTGTTTTTT.